The 11 T cell receptor beta chains listed next were all sequenced from one sample in a study of blood T cell repertoires in COVID-19. Generated by immunoSEQ multiplex PCR, the TCRdb table keeps only in-frame clones and is missing some. The sample has 65,000 or so clones, around nine tenths seen once. What was sequenced was peripheral blood. These receptors were collected from a man in his sixties with acute or convalescent COVID-19.

V usage is TRBV4-1 and J usage is TRBJ1-3; 9 bases match TRBD1. The J segment lost 3 bases and the V segment lost 1 base, leaving 10 bases of the junction unmatched. Per germline, CDR1 MGHRA and CDR2 YSYEKL. The CDR3 is made up of 18 amino acids. The CDR3 DNA follows: TGCGCCAGCAGCCAAGCCCCTACTACAGGGGGCAATGGAAACACCATATATTTT. Protein product: CASSQAPTTGGNGNTIYF.

By sample share, this clone is medium-sized. The chain links TRBV24-1 to TRBJ1-2; D unresolved. The CDR3 covers 14 residues. Germline V CDR1 and CDR2: KGHDR, SFDVKD. Trimming left V 2 bases short and J 8 bases short, with 14 bases between. The CDR3 protein is CATSDYNERMGYTF. The DNA for the CDR3 is TGTGCCACCAGTGATTACAATGAACGAATGGGCTACACCTTC.

The CDR3: CASSWRETGNTIYF. As DNA, the CDR3 is TGTGCCAGCAGCTGGAGGGAAACTGGAAACACCATATATTTT. This chain links TRBV7-6 with TRBJ1-3; the D is unclear. This CDR3 is built from 14 residues. Germline CDR1 and CDR2: SGHVS and FNYEAQ. The V end was cut by 4 bases, the J end by 2 bases, with 9 bases between.

V and J are TRBV5-4 and TRBJ1-3; weak D call: TRBD1 (6 bases). V dropped 4 bases and J dropped 0 bases, with 11 bases sitting between them. This CDR3 is 15 amino acids long. Germline V lookup: CDR1 SGHNT, CDR2 YYREEE (reference sequence). CDR3 region: CASSPTGSSGNTIYF. In DNA, the CDR3 is TGTGCCAGCAGCCCGACAGGCTCCTCTGGAAACACCATATATTTT.

The CDR3 is CASRATTDTQYF. In DNA form, the CDR3 reads TGTGCCAGCAGGGCAACCACAGATACGCAGTATTTT. This chain joins TRBV6-6 and TRBJ2-3, with no clear D. The CDR3 has 12 amino acids. V was shortened by 6 bases and J by 2 bases, with 6 bases between the two germline ends. Per germline, CDR1 MNHNY and CDR2 SVGAGI (reference sequence).

In this sample, this clone turned up a few times. The chain employs TRBV5-1 and TRBJ2-6, with 9 bases matching TRBD1. Losses at the gene ends were 0 bases for V and 2 bases for J; bases not matched to a gene: 9. The germline V gene encodes CDR1 SGHRS and CDR2 YFSETQ. The CDR3 runs to 19 residues. The CDR3 DNA is TGCGCCAGCAGCTTGGCCCACAGGGGGCAGTCGGCTGGGGCCAACGTCCTGACTTTC. Encoded protein: CASSLAHRGQSAGANVLTF.

The J gene is TRBJ1-2, the V gene TRBV14; TRBD1 is a possible D gene (5 bases). Germline V lookup: CDR1 SGHDN, CDR2 FVKESK. Trimming shortened V by 0 bases and J by 0 bases, and 11 bases separated the two germline ends. This CDR3 spans 16 amino acids. The CDR3 sequence: CASSQEYGATNYGYTF. The CDR3 DNA reads as TGTGCCAGCAGCCAAGAATATGGGGCAACTAACTATGGCTACACCTTC.

The rearrangement joins TRBV10-3 to TRBJ2-1; perhaps TRBD1 as D (5 bases). The CDR3 extends over 15 amino acids. Germline CDR1 is ENHRY and CDR2 is SYGVKD. Trimming removed 3 bases at V and 2 bases at J, with 11 bases between. The CDR3 sequence is CAISDDSTPYNEQFF. The CDR3 DNA reads as TGTGCCATCAGTGACGACAGCACGCCCTACAATGAGCAGTTCTTC.

The CDR3, as DNA: TGTGCCAGCAGCGAACGGACAGGGGCCTACGAGCAGTACTTC. Translating it yields CASSERTGAYEQYF. The chain recombines TRBV7-2 with TRBJ2-7; 9 bases are shared with TRBD1. V lost 5 bases to trimming and J lost 2 bases; unmatched junction nucleotides: 4. Germline lookup yields CDR1 SGHTA and CDR2 FQGNSA. The CDR3 consists of 14 residues.

This chain joins TRBV7-2 and TRBJ1-4, with TRBD1 matching 9 bases. The CDR3 is made up of 16 amino acids. The germline CDR1 and CDR2 sequences are SGHTA and FQGNSA. The junction had 8 bases not matched to a gene; V was cut back by 4 bases and J by 5 bases. The CDR3 protein is CASSSQGGTGNEKLFF. The DNA for the CDR3 is TGTGCCAGCAGCTCTCAGGGGGGGACAGGGAATGAAAAACTGTTTTTT. Complete variable domain (other parts from reference TRBV7-2 and TRBJ1-4): GAGVSQSPSNKVTEKGKDVELRCDPISGHTALYWYRQSLGQGLEFLIYFQGNSAPDKSGLPSDRFSAERTGGSVSTLTIQRTQQEDSAVYLCASSSQGGTGNEKLFFGSGTQLSVL.

The V and J genes are TRBV7-3 and TRBJ2-3, with 7 bases that match TRBD2. CDR1 and CDR2 (germline): SGHTA, FQGTGA. This CDR3 has 20 residues. Unmatched junction bases numbered 22, after V lost 4 bases and J lost 3 bases. The CDR3 sequence: CASSSYIFTEAGPKTDTQYF. In nucleotides, the CDR3 is TGTGCCAGCAGCTCATATATATTTACCGAAGCGGGGCCAAAGACAGATACGCAGTATTTT.